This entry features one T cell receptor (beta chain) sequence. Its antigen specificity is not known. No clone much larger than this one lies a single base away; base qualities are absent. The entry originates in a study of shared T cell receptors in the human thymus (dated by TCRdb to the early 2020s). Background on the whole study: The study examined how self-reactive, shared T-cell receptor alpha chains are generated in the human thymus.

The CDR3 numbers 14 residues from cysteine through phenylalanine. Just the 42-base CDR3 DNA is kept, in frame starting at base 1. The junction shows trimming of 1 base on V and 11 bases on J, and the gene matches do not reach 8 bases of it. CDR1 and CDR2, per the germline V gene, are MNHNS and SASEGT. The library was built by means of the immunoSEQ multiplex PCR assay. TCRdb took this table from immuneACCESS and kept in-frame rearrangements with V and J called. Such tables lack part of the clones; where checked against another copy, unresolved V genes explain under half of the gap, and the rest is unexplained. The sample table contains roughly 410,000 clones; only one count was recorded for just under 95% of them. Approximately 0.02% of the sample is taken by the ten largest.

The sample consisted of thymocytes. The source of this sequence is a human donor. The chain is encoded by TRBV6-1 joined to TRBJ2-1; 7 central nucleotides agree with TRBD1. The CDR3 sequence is CASSEGTGRMKQFF. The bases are TGTGCCAGCAGTGAAGGGACAGGCCGCATGAAGCAGTTCTTC.